The source of this TCR beta chain is a study of cytomegalovirus exposure and HLA in healthy donors. V lost 6 bases to trimming and J lost 4 bases; unmatched junction nucleotides: 5. CDR1 is MDHEN and CDR2 is SYDVKM in the germline V gene. The CDR3 covers 14 residues. Study observations and caveats: What a later analysis showed was that several of the most significant clusters appeared linked to common viral pathogens. Further analysis, carried out later, found HLA-associated TCR beta chains more clonally expanded than equally common other chains.

Turning to this clone: What it binds is unknown.

The primer mix had 60 Vbeta and 13 Jbeta primers. The method was immunoSEQ multiplex PCR; TCRdb's version includes in-frame clones alone and lacks a portion of them. This sample has around 93,000 clones, with roughly four fifths found just once. This receptor was obtained from a man between 25 and 39 years old in good health and CMV-seropositive. Sequencing was done on a sample of PBMCs. The rearrangement links TRBV28 to TRBJ2-3; 9 bases match TRBD2. This chain's CDR3 is CASRVAGDPDTQYF. For the CDR3, the DNA is TGTGCCAGCAGGGTAGCGGGAGACCCAGATACGCAGTATTTT.